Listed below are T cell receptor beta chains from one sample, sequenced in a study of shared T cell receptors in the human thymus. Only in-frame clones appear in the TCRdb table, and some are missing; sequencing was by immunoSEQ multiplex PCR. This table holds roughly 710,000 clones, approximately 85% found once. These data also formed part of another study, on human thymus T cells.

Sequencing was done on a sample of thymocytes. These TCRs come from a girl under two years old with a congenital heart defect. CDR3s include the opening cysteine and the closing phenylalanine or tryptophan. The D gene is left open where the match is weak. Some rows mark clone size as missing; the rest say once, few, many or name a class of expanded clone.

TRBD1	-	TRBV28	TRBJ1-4	TGTGCCAGCAGTTCGGACAGGGTGGAAATAGCAACTAATGAAAAACTGTTTTTT	CASSSDRVEIATNEKLFF
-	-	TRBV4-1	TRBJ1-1	TGCGCCAGCAGCCAAGGGGCCAAGAACACTGAAGCTTTCTTT	CASSQGAKNTEAFF
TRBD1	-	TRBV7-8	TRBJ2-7	TGTGCCAGCAGCCCAAGGACAGGTCGCCCCTACGAGCAGTACTTC	CASSPRTGRPYEQYF
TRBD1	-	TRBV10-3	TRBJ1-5	TGTGCCATCAGTAGACAGGGCGGTCAGCCCCAGCATTTT	CAISRQGGQPQHF
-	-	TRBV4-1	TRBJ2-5	TGCGCCAGCAGCCAAGGGGGGCAGGGTGTGACCCAGTACTTC	CASSQGGQGVTQYF
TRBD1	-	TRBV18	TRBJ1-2	TGTGCCAGCTCGTCGGACAGGGGGGAAGGCTACACCTTC	CASSSDRGEGYTF
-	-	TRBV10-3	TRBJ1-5	TGTGCCATCAGTGGGGGCATCTCTTCTCAGCCCCAGCATTTT	CAISGGISSQPQHF
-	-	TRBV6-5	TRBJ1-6	TGTGCCAGCAGAAAAAGGGGGAATAATTCACCCCTCCACTTT	CASRKRGNNSPLHF
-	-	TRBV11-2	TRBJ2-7	TGTGCCAGCAGCCTACGTCTATTCACCCTAGCCGAGTACGGTTACGAGCAGTACTTC	CASSLRLFTLAEYGYEQYF
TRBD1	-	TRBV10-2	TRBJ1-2	TGCGCCAGCAGTGCGACAGGGGACGACGAGGGTGGCTACACCTTC	CASSATGDDEGGYTF
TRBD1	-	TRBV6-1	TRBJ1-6	TGTGCCAGCTACGGACAGGGGGAAGTGGATTCACCCCTCCACTTT	CASYGQGEVDSPLHF
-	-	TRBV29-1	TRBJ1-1	TGCAGCGTTGTGAGAAGTGGGGGGACTGAAGCTTTCTTT	CSVVRSGGTEAFF
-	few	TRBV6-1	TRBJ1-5	TGTGCCAGCAGTGAAGCACCCCCCTCGGGCGAGGGCCCCGATTCCAATCAGCCCCAGCATTTT	CASSEAPPSGEGPDSNQPQHF
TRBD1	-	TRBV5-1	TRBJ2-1	TGCGCCAGCAGCTTGGGGGGACAGGGCTTCTCCTACAATGAGCAGTTCTTC	CASSLGGQGFSYNEQFF
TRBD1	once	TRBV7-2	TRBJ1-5	TGTGCCAGCAGCTTCTCGGACAGGGGAGGACAGCCCCAGCATTTT	CASSFSDRGGQPQHF
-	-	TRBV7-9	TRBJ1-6	TGTGCCAGCAGCTTACGGGGGGTTGGTTCACCCCTCCACTTT	CASSLRGVGSPLHF
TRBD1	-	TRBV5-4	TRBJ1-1	TGTGCCAGCAGCCTGGACAGGGGGCCTAACACTGAAGCTTTCTTT	CASSLDRGPNTEAFF
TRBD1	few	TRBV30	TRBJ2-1	TGTGCCTGGGTACAGGGGCGCAGGTACAATGAGCAGTTCTTC	CAWVQGRRYNEQFF
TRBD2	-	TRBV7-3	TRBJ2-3	TGTGCCAGCGGGACTAGTGTTAGGGATACGCAGTATTTT	CASGTSVRDTQYF
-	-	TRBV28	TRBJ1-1	TGTGCCAGCAGTTGCAGGGGAACTGAAGCTTTCTTT	CASSCRGTEAFF
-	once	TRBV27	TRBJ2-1	TGTGCCAGCAGACTTAGAAACAATGAGCAGTTCTTC	CASRLRNNEQFF
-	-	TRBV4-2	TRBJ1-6	TGTGCCAGCAGCCAAGAAAGGGGTTATAATTCACCCCTCCACTTT	CASSQERGYNSPLHF